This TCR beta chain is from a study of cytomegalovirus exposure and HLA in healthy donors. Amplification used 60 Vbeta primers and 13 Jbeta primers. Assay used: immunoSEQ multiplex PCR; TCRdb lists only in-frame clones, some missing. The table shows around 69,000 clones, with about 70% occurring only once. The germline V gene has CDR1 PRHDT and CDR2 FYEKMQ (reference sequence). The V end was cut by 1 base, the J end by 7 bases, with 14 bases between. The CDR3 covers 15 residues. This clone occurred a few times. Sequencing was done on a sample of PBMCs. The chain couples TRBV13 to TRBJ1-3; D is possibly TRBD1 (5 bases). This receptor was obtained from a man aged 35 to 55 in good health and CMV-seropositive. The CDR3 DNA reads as TGTGCCAGCAGCTTAGTCGACGGGGGGTCCAACACCATATATTTT. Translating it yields CASSLVDGGSNTIYF. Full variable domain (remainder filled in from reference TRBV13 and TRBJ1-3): AAGVIQSPRHLIKEKRETATLKCYPIPRHDTVYWYQQGPGQDPQFLISFYEKMQSDKGSIPDRFSAQQFSDYHSELNMSSLELGDSALYFCASSLVDGGSNTIYFGEGSWLTVV.